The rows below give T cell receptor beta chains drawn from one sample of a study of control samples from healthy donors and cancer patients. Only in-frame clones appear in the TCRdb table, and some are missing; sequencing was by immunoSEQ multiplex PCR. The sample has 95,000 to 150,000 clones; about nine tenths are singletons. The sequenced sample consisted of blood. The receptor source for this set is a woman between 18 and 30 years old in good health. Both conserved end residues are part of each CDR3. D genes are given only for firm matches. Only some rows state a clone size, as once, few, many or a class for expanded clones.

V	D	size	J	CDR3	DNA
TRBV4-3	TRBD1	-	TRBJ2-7	CASSQESTGDEQYF	TGCGCCAGCAGCCAAGAGAGTACAGGGGACGAGCAGTACTTC
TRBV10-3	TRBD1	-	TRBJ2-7	CAISTRGTGNYEQYF	TGTGCCATCAGCACTCGAGGGACAGGGAACTACGAGCAGTACTTC
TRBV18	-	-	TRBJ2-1	CASQTRQIYNEQFF	TGTGCCAGTCAAACTAGGCAGATCTACAATGAGCAGTTCTTC
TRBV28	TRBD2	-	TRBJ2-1	CATTSGNSLNEQFF	TGTGCCACTACAAGCGGGAACTCGCTCAATGAGCAGTTCTTC
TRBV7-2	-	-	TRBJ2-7	CASSQDLIGRDSYYEQYF	TGTGCCAGCAGCCAGGATTTAATAGGACGGGACTCTTACTACGAGCAGTACTTC
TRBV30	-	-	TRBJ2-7	CAWRAGRGEQYF	TGTGCCTGGAGGGCAGGGAGAGGCGAGCAGTACTTC
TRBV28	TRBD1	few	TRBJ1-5	CASSPGTVYSNQPQHF	TGTGCCAGCAGTCCCGGGACAGTCTATAGCAATCAGCCCCAGCATTTT
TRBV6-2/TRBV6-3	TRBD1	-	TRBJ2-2	CASSYHGQGAGELFF	TGTGCCAGCAGTTATCACGGACAGGGGGCCGGGGAGCTGTTTTTT
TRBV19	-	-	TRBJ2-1	CASSIWPKDYNEQFF	TGTGCCAGTAGTATATGGCCCAAAGACTACAATGAGCAGTTCTTC
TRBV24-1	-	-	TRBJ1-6	CATSDLAPYRVSSPLHF	TGTGCCACCAGTGATTTAGCTCCTTACAGGGTGAGTTCACCCCTCCACTTT
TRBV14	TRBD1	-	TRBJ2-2	CASSQVTGGNTGELFF	TGTGCCAGCAGCCAAGTAACAGGGGGCAACACCGGGGAGCTGTTTTTT
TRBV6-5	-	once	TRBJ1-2	CASSYSRGYYGYTF	TGTGCCAGCAGTTACTCCCGGGGGTACTATGGCTACACCTTC
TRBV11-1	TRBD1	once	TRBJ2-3	CASSPQGAIMDTQYF	TGTGCCAGCAGCCCCCAGGGGGCGATCATGGATACGCAGTATTTT
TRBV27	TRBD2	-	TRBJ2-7	CASSRSGSSYEQYF	TGTGCCAGCAGTCGGAGCGGGAGCTCCTACGAGCAGTACTTC
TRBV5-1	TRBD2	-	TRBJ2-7	CASRGFDTSGNYEQYF	TGCGCCAGCAGAGGGTTTGACACTAGCGGGAACTACGAGCAGTACTTC
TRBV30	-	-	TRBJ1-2	CAWSVQANYGYTF	TGTGCCTGGAGTGTCCAGGCTAACTATGGCTACACCTTC
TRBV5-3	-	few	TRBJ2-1	CARSLPVPYTGAPGDEQFF	TGTGCCAGAAGCTTACCGGTCCCCTATACGGGAGCGCCCGGCGATGAGCAGTTCTTC
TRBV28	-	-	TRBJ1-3	CASSSQVNSGNTIYF	TGTGCCAGCAGTTCCCAGGTCAACTCTGGAAACACCATATATTTT
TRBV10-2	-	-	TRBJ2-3	CASSESHGGAGDTQYF	TGCGCCAGCAGTGAGTCTCATGGCGGGGCGGGAGATACGCAGTATTTT
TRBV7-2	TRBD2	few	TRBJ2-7	CASSLTSGLSPYEQYF	TGTGCCAGCAGCCTGACTAGCGGGCTATCCCCTTACGAGCAGTACTTC
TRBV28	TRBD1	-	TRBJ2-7	CASSLRTGVGYEQYF	TGTGCCAGCAGTTTGCGGACAGGGGTTGGGTACGAGCAGTACTTC
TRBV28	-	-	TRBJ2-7	CASSPSYDRHTGLSSYEQYF	TGTGCCAGCAGTCCATCTTACGACCGTCACACAGGGTTAAGCTCCTACGAGCAGTACTTC
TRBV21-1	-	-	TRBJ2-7	CASSKAKTGGRGGEQYF	TGTGCCAGCAGCAAAGCCAAGACAGGGGGAAGAGGAGGCGAGCAGTACTTC
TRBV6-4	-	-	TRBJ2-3	CASSDSSSTDTQYF	TGTGCCAGCAGTGACTCCAGCAGCACAGATACGCAGTATTTT
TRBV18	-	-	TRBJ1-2	CASSRSGSGQWGYTF	TGTGCCAGCTCGCGATCCGGGAGCGGTCAATGGGGCTACACCTTC
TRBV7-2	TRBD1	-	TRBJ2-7	CASSPAGGYEQYF	TGTGCCAGCAGCCCTGCAGGGGGCTACGAGCAGTACTTC
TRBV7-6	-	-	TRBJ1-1	CASSYHSVLNTEAFF	TGTGCCAGCAGCTACCACAGCGTTTTGAACACTGAAGCTTTCTTT
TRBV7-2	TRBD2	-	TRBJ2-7	CASSLVGREYEQYF	TGTGCCAGCAGCTTAGTCGGGCGGGAGTACGAGCAGTACTTC
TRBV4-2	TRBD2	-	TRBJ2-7	CASSSPGLASEQYF	TGTGCCAGCAGCAGTCCGGGACTAGCTTCCGAGCAGTACTTC
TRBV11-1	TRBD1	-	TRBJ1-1	CASRGRTGAGGTEAFF	TGTGCCAGCCGAGGACGGACAGGGGCAGGTGGCACTGAAGCTTTCTTT
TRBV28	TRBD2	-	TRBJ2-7	CASSWGGSEYEQYF	TGTGCCAGCAGCTGGGGGGGGAGTGAGTACGAGCAGTACTTC
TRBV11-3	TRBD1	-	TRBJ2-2	CASSGDRVNTGELFF	TGTGCCAGCAGCGGGGACAGGGTCAACACCGGGGAGCTGTTTTTT
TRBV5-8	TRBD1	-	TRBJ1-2	CASSSWDRAFNYGYTF	TGTGCCAGCAGCTCCTGGGACAGGGCGTTTAACTATGGCTACACCTTC
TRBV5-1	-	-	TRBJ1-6	CASRSWRGGNSPLHF	TGCGCCAGCAGGTCTTGGAGGGGCGGGAATTCACCCCTCCACTTT
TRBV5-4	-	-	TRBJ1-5	CASSRGGSNQPQHF	TGTGCCAGCAGCAGGGGAGGGTCCAATCAGCCCCAGCATTTT
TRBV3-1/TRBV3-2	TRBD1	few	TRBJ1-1	CASSQDRGTGKAFF	TGTGCCAGCAGCCAAGATCGGGGGACAGGAAAAGCTTTCTTT
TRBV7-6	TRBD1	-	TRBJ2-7	CASSPNRDRGRYEQYF	TGTGCCAGCAGCCCAAACCGGGACAGAGGGCGCTACGAGCAGTACTTC
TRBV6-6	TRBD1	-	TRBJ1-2	CASSTGTGGSYGYTF	TGTGCCAGCAGTACCGGGACAGGGGGTAGCTATGGCTACACCTTC
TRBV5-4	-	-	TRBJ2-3	CASSLHSHTDTQYF	TGTGCCAGCAGCTTGCACAGCCACACAGATACGCAGTATTTT
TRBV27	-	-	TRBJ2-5	CASSLGLGGQETQYF	TGTGCCAGCAGTTTGGGGTTAGGGGGTCAAGAGACCCAGTACTTC